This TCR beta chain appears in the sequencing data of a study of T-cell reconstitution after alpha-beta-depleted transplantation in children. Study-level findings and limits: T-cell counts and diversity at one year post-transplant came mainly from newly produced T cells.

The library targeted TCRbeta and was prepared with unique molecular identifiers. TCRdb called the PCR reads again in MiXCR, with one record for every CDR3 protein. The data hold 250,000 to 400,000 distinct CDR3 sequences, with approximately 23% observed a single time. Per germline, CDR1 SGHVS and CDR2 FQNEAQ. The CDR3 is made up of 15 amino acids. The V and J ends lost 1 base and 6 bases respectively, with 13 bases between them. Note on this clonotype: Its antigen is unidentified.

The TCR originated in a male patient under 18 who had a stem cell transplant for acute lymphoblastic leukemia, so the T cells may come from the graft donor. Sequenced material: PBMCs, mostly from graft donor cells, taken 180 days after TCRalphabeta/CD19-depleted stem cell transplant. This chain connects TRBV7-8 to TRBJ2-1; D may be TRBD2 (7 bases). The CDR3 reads CASSLGRGPRNEQFF. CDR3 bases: TGTGCCAGCAGCTTAGGGCGGGGGCCCCGCAATGAGCAGTTCTTC.